This TCR beta chain was documented in a study of OX40 agonist ivuxolimab in advanced cancers. Whole-study context: Three patients had partial responses: one hepatocellular carcinoma, two cutaneous melanoma. Findings and limits, study-wide: Both CD4+ and CD8+ T cell populations in blood had undergone clonal expansion by week 6 at 0.1 to 3.0 mg/kg. The 0.1-3.0 mg/kg partial responders had among the lowest clonal expansion.

Some clones are missing from TCRdb's copy, which holds only in-frame ones; the method was immunoSEQ multiplex PCR. Of 70,000 to 90,000 clones listed, about 88% were seen once; the top ten hold roughly an eighth. Samples of blood were obtained at baseline, on cycle 4 day 1, and on cycle 7 day 1. Germline V gene sequence: CDR1 LNHDA, CDR2 SQIVND (reference sequence). Trimming at V came to 3 bases and at J to 5 bases, leaving 3 bases not matched to a gene. The CDR3 loop spans 15 amino acids. To note about this clone: Its antigen remains unknown.

Material: CD4+ or CD8+ T cells sorted from blood, obtained in a trial of the OX40 agonist ivuxolimab. The TCR originated in an adult with an advanced solid tumor such as melanoma, head and neck, liver or kidney cancer. The chain employs TRBV19 and TRBJ2-2, with 10 bases that match TRBD1. CDR3 in amino acids: CASSMVDRGTGELFF. CDR3 nucleotides: TGTGCCAGTAGTATGGTGGACAGGGGGACCGGGGAGCTGTTTTTT.